This passage covers 14 T cell receptor beta chains from one sample sequenced in a study of T cell responses to AZD1222 COVID-19 vaccine. The repertoire was sequenced with immunoSEQ multiplex PCR; TCRdb's copy has only in-frame clones and lacks some. The data show 150,000 or so clones, 90% to 95% seen once. The input for sequencing was peripheral blood, taken on day 0 of AZD1222 vaccination. Receptor source: an adult in good health.

V gene TRBV28 combines with J gene TRBJ1-5, with D hard to call. This CDR3 comprises 15 residues. CDR1 is MDHEN and CDR2 is SYDVKM in the germline V gene. With 5 bases removed from V and 9 bases from J, the gap between germline ends came to 20 bases. CDR3 sequence reads: CASSPQENVIRPQHF. CDR3 nucleotides: TGTGCCAGCAGTCCCCAAGAAAATGTAATACGGCCCCAGCATTTT.

J is TRBJ2-1 and V is TRBV5-1; no reliable D call. This CDR3 comprises 11 residues. Germline V gives CDR1 SGHRS, CDR2 YFSETQ. Deletions cut 2 bases from V and 7 bases from J, with 4 bases between. CDR3 DNA sequence: TGCGCCAGCAGCTTTCGGAATGAGCAGTTCTTC. Amino acids: CASSFRNEQFF.

The chain recombines TRBV29-1 with TRBJ2-7; 7 bases are shared with TRBD1. The CDR3 is 12 amino acids. The J segment lost 0 bases and the V segment lost 7 bases, leaving 3 bases of the junction unmatched. Per the germline V gene, CDR1 is SQVTM and CDR2 is ANQGSEA. The CDR3 bases are TGCAGCGGGACAGGAAGCTCCTACGAGCAGTACTTC. It codes for CSGTGSSYEQYF.

In this sample, this clone turned up a few times. V gene TRBV6-5 combines with J gene TRBJ2-3, with D perhaps matching TRBD1 or TRBD2 (5 bases each). From germline, CDR1 is MNHEY and CDR2 SVGAGI. Trimming took off 5 bases at V and 1 base at J, with 10 bases between the two ends. This CDR3 has 14 residues. This chain's CDR3 is CASSMPGRTDTQYF. The CDR3 nucleotides read TGTGCCAGCAGTATGCCGGGGCGCACAGATACGCAGTATTTT.

The rearrangement links TRBV12-3 or TRBV12-4 to TRBJ2-7; D is possibly TRBD2 (6 bases). The CDR3 is 12 amino acids. Deletions cut 8 bases from V and 2 bases from J, with 10 bases between. Here the CDR3 reads CASGRGTYEQYF. The CDR3 bases are TGTGCCAGCGGGCGGGGAACCTACGAGCAGTACTTC.

V and J are TRBV5-5 and TRBJ2-7; possible D gene TRBD1, 5 bases. The V gene's germline CDR1 is SGHKS and CDR2 YYEKEE (reference sequence). V lost 0 bases and J 4 bases, leaving 11 bases between the germline ends. The CDR3 runs to 14 residues. The CDR3 region has the DNA TGTGCCAGCAGCTTGGTGACAGTTTCTTACGAGCAGTACTTC. Its translation: CASSLVTVSYEQYF.

V is TRBV4-1 and J is TRBJ2-2; weak D call: TRBD1 (5 bases). The CDR3 covers 18 residues. Deletions cut 4 bases from V and 1 base from J, with 19 bases between. Per the germline V gene, CDR1 is MGHRA and CDR2 is YSYEKL. Here the CDR3 DNA reads TGCGCCAGCAGCCTAAGATCGGCCAGGGCACGGAACACCGGGGAGCTGTTTTTT. Translation: CASSLRSARARNTGELFF.

The V gene is TRBV18, the J gene TRBJ1-5, with D perhaps matching TRBD1 (5 bases). The CDR3 consists of 15 residues. With 5 bases removed from V and 3 bases from J, the gap between germline ends came to 14 bases. Per the germline V gene, CDR1 is KGHSH and CDR2 is LQKENI. CDR3 amino acids: CASSTRQWPNQPQHF. In nucleotides, the CDR3 is TGTGCCAGCTCAACAAGACAGTGGCCCAATCAGCCCCAGCATTTT.

The genes are TRBV5-6 and TRBJ2-2, with a possible D match to TRBD1 (5 bases). The CDR3 consists of 13 residues. Trimming removed 4 bases from V and 13 bases from J, with 17 bases in between. The germline gives CDR1 SGHDT, CDR2 YYEEEE. CDR3: CASSPESRGRLFF. CDR3 nucleotide sequence: TGTGCCAGCAGCCCAGAGAGTAGGGGTAGGCTGTTTTTT.

The J gene is TRBJ1-2, the V gene TRBV2; D possibly corresponds to TRBD1 (5 bases). Trimming cost V 1 base and J 4 bases, with 10 bases left between them. Germline assignment: CDR1 SNHLY and CDR2 FYNNEI. The CDR3 runs 14 residues. The CDR3 coding sequence is TGTGCCAGCAGTGAAGGAGGGACGGGCTATGGCTACACCTTC. It yields the protein CASSEGGTGYGYTF. The whole variable domain, remainder taken from reference TRBV2 and TRBJ1-2, is EPEVTQTPSHQVTQMGQEVILRCVPISNHLYFYWYRQILGQKVEFLVSFYNNEISEKSEIFDDQFSVERPDGSNFTLKIRSTKLEDSAMYFCASSEGGTGYGYTFGSGTRLTVV.

This clone is a singleton in its sample. CDR3 region: CASRQAGNTIYF. The CDR3 DNA sequence: TGTGCCAGTAGGCAGGCTGGAAACACCATATATTTT. This rearrangement joins TRBV19 to TRBJ1-3; unclear D gene. V shed 6 bases and J shed 2 bases, with 5 bases lying between them. This CDR3 region has 12 residues. Looked up from germline, CDR1 is LNHDA and CDR2 is SQIVND (reference sequence).

The rearrangement joins TRBV7-9 to TRBJ2-4; D not certain. The V gene lost 3 bases and the J gene lost 9 bases, with 12 bases spanning the gap. CDR1 and CDR2 from the germline V gene are SEHNR and FQNEAQ (reference sequence). This CDR3 is built from 13 residues. The CDR3 sequence is CASSLFPFVIQYF. The CDR3 region has the DNA TGTGCCAGCAGCTTGTTTCCCTTTGTCATTCAGTACTTC.

The chain combines TRBV5-1 with TRBJ2-7; 7 bases map to TRBD2. V shed 4 bases and J 2 bases; nucleotides not matched to a gene: 6. The CDR3 has 14 amino acids. The germline CDR1 and CDR2 sequences are SGHRS and YFSETQ. The CDR3 sequence is CASSPLAETYEQYF. The DNA for the CDR3 is TGCGCCAGCAGCCCCCTAGCGGAAACCTACGAGCAGTACTTC.

The chain uses TRBV19 and TRBJ2-7; possibly TRBD1 for D (6 bases). V was clipped by 9 bases and J by 3 bases, with 27 bases between them. Germline V gene lookup returns CDR1 LNHDA and CDR2 SQIVND (reference sequence). CDR3 length: 17 residues. Here the CDR3 reads CASRGDGADRLGYEQYF. The CDR3 DNA is TGTGCCAGCCGAGGGGATGGGGCCGACAGGTTAGGCTACGAGCAGTACTTC. Together with reference TRBV19 and TRBJ2-7, the CDR3 gives the full variable domain: DGGITQSPKYLFRKEGQNVTLSCEQNLNHDAMYWYRQDPGQGLRLIYYSQIVNDFQKGDIAEGYSVSREKKESFPLTVTSAQKNPTAFYLCASRGDGADRLGYEQYFGPGTRLTVT.